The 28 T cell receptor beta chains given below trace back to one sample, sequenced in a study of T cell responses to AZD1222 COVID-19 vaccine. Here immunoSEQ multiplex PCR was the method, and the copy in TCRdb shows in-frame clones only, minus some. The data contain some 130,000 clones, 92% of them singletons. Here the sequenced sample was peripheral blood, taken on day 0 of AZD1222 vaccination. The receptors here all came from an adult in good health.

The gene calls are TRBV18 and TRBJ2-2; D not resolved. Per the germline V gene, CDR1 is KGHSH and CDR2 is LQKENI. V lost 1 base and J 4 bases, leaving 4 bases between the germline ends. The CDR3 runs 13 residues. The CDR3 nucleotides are TGTGCCAGCTCACCACGAACCACCGGGGAGCTGTTTTTT. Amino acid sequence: CASSPRTTGELFF.

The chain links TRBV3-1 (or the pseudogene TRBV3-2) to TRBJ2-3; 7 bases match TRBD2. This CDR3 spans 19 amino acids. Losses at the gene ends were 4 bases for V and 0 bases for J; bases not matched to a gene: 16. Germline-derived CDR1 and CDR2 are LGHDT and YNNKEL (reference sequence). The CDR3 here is CASSLQSSGPFFSTDTQYF. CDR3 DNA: TGTGCCAGCAGCCTTCAGTCTAGCGGACCTTTTTTTAGCACAGATACGCAGTATTTT.

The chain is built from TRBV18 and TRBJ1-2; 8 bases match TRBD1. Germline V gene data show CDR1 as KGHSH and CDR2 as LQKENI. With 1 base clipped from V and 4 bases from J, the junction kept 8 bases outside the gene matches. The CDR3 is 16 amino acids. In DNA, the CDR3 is TGTGCCAGCTCACCACGAAATGGACAGGGATCCTATGGCTACACCTTC. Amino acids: CASSPRNGQGSYGYTF.

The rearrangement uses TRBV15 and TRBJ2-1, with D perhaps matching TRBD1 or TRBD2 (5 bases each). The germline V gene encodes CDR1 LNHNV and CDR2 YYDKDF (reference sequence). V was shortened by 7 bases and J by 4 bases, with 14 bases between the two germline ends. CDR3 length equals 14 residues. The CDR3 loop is CATTPGRRYNEQFF. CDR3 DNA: TGTGCCACCACCCCGGGGCGGAGGTACAATGAGCAGTTCTTC.

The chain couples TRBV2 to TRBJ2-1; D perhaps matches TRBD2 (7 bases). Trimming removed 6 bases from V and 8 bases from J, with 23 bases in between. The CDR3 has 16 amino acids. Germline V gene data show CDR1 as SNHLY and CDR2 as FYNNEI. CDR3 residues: CASRPRGGEGQDEQFF. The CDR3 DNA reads TGTGCCAGCAGGCCGAGGGGGGGAGAAGGGCAAGATGAGCAGTTCTTC.

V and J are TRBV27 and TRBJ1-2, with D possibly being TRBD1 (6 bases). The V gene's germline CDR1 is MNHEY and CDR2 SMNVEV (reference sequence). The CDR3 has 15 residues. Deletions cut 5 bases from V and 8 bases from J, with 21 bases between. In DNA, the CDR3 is TGTGCCAGCAGTCGGTGGCGACAGGCCGATGTCGGCTACACCTTC. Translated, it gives CASSRWRQADVGYTF.

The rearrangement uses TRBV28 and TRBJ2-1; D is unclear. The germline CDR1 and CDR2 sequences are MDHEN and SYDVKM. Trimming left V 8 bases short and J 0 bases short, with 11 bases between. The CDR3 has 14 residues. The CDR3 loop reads CASCSANSYNEQFF. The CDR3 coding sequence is TGTGCCAGCTGTTCGGCTAACTCCTACAATGAGCAGTTCTTC.

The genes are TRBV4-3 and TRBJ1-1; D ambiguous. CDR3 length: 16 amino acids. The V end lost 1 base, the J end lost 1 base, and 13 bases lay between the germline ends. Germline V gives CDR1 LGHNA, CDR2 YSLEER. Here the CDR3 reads CASSQGARGRNTEAFF. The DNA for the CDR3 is TGCGCCAGCAGCCAAGGCGCCCGGGGTCGGAACACTGAAGCTTTCTTT.

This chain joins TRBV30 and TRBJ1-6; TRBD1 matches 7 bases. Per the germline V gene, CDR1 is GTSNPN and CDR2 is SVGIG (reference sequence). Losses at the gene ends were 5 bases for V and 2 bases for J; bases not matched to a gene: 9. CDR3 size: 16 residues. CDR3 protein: CAWSYTGQAYNSPLHF. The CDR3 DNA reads TGTGCCTGGTCATACACTGGACAGGCCTATAATTCACCCCTCCACTTT.

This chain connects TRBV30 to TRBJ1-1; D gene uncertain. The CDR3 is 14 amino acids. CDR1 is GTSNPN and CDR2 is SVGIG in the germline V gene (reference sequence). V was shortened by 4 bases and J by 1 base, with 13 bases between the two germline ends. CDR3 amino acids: CAWKVGNPNTEAFF. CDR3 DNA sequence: TGTGCCTGGAAGGTGGGCAATCCGAACACTGAAGCTTTCTTT.

The CDR3 DNA sequence: TGTGCCAGCAGCTTGGACCATTCTCGCAATCAGCCCCAGCATTTT. Its translation is CASSLDHSRNQPQHF. The chain joins TRBV5-6 to TRBJ1-5; no definite D call. Germline CDR1 and CDR2: SGHDT and YYEEEE. The CDR3 is made up of 15 amino acids. Deletions cut 0 bases from V and 2 bases from J, with 9 bases between.

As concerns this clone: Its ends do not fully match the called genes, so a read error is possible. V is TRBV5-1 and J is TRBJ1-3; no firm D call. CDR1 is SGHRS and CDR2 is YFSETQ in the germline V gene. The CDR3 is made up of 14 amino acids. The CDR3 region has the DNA TGCGCCGGCAGCTTGGGGTCCGATGGAAACACCATATATTTT. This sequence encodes CAGSLGSDGNTIYF.

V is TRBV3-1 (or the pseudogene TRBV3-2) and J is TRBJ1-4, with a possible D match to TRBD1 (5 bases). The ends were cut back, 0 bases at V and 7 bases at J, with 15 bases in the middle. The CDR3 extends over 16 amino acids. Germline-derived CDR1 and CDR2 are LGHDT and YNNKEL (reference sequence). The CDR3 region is CASSQDFSGYGEKLFF. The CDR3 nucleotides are TGTGCCAGCAGCCAAGATTTTTCAGGGTACGGTGAAAAACTGTTTTTT.

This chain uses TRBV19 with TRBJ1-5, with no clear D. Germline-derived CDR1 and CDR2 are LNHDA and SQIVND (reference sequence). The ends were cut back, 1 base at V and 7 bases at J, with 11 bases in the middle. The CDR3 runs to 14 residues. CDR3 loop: CASSIGAPDQPQHF. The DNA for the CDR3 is TGTGCCAGTAGTATAGGGGCCCCGGACCAGCCCCAGCATTTT.

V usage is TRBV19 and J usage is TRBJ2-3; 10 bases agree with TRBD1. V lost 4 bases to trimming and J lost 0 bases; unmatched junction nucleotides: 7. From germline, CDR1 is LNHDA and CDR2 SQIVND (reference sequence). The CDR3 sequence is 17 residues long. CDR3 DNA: TGTGCCAGTAGTACTCGACAGGGGGCTCCTAGCACAGATACGCAGTATTTT. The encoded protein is CASSTRQGAPSTDTQYF.

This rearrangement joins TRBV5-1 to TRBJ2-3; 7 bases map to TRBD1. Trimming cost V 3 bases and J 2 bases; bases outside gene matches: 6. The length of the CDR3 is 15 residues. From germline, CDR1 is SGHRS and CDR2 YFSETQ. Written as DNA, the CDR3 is TGCGCCAGCAGCTATACAGGGGCAGCCACAGATACGCAGTATTTT. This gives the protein CASSYTGAATDTQYF.

The CDR3 sequence: CASSLRQGGTSPLHF. The DNA for the CDR3 is TGTGCCAGCAGTTTACGGCAGGGAGGCACTTCACCCCTCCACTTT. The chain joins TRBV28 to TRBJ1-6; D is possibly TRBD1 (5 bases). Germline CDR1 is MDHEN and CDR2 is SYDVKM. V dropped 2 bases and J dropped 9 bases, with 14 bases sitting between them. This CDR3 is 15 amino acids long.

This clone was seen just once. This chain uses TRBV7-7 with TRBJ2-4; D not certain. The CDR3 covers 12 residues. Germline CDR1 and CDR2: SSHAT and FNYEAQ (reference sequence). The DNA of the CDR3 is TGTGTCACTGGAGAGGCCAAAAACATTCAGTACTTC. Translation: CVTGEAKNIQYF. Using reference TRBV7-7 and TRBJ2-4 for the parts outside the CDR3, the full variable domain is GAGVSQSPRYKVTKRGQDVTLRCDPISSHATLYWYQQALGQGPEFLTYFNYEAQPDKSGLPSDRFSAERPEGSISTLTIQRTEQRDSAMYRCVTGEAKNIQYFGAGTRLSVL.

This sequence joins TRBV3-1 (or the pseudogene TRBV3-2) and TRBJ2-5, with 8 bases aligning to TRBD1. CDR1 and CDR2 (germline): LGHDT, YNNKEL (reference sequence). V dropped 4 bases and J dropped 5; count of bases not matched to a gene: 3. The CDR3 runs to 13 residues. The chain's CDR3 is CASSRQGTETQYF. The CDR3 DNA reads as TGTGCCAGCAGCCGACAGGGGACGGAGACCCAGTACTTC.

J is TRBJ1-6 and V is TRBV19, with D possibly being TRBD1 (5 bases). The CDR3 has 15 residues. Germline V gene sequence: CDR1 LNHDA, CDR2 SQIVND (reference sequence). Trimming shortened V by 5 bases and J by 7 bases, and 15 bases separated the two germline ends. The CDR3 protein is CASSLTVTKNSPLHF. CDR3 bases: TGTGCCAGTAGTCTGACAGTCACAAAGAATTCACCCCTCCACTTT.

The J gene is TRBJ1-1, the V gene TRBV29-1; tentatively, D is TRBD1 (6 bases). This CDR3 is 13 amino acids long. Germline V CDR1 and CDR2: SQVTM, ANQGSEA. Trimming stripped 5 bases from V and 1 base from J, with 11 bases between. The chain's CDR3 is CSVRGSWNTEAFF. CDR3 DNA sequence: TGCAGCGTTAGGGGGAGTTGGAACACTGAAGCTTTCTTT.

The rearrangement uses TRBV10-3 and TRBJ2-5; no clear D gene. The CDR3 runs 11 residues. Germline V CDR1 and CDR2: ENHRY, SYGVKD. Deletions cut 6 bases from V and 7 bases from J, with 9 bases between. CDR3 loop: CAIRNVGTQYF. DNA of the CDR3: TGTGCCATCAGGAACGTTGGGACCCAGTACTTC.

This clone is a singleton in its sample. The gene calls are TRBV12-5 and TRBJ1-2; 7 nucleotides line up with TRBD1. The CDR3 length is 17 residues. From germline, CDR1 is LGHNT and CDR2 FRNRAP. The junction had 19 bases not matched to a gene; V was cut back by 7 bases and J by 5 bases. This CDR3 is CASEVIGGPQFNYGYTF. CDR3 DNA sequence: TGTGCTAGTGAGGTCATAGGGGGCCCACAATTCAATTATGGCTACACCTTC.

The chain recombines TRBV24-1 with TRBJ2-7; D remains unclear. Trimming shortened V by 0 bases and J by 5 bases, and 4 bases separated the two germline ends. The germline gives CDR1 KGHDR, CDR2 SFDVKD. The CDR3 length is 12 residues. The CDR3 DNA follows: TGTGCCACCAGTGATTTGTTCGACGAGCAGTACTTC. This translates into CATSDLFDEQYF.

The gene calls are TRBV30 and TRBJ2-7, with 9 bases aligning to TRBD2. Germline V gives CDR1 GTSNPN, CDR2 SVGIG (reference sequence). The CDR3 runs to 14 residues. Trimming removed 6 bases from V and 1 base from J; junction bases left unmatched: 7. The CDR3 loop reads CACQPLAGSYEQYF. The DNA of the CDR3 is TGTGCCTGCCAACCACTAGCGGGTTCCTACGAGCAGTACTTC.

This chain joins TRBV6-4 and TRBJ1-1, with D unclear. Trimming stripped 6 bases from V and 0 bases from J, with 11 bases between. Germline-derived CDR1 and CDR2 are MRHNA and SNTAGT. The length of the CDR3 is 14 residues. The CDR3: CASRPGGMNTEAFF. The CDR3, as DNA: TGTGCCAGCAGGCCGGGCGGCATGAACACTGAAGCTTTCTTT.

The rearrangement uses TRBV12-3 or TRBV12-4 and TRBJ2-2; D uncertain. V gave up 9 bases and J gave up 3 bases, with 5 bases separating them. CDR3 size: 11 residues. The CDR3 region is CASRYTGELFF. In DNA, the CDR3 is TGTGCCAGTCGTTACACCGGGGAGCTGTTTTTT.

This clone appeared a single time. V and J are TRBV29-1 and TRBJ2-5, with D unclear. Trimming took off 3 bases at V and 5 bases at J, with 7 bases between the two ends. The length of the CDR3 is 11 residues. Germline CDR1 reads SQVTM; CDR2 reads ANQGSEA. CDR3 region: CSVEVGETQYF. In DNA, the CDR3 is TGCAGCGTTGAGGTGGGGGAGACCCAGTACTTC.